This T cell receptor (beta chain) was captured by sequencing in a study of human T cells and chemical hapten exposure (dated by TCRdb to the early 2020s). For the wider study: For sensitization, 2% DPC in acetone was applied to a roughly 2 cm by roughly 2 cm area of upper inner arm skin. Alopecia areata with under or over 50% scalp involvement, alopecia totalis and alopecia universalis were represented in the patient cohort, which was mostly female. Patch testing on the upper back used Finn chambers containing 0.01% DPC, with scoring done after 6 days according to International Contact Dermatitis Research Group standards. In alopecia patients, the study followed how the peripheral blood TCR repertoire changed in vivo over primary and secondary sensitization to diphenylcyclopropenone (DPC), a hapten. For TCR sequencing, blood came from 25 to 35 alopecia patients at anywhere from one to four time points (pre-sensitization, 2, 6 and 24 weeks). Patients additionally received weekly therapeutic DPC doses to the scalp throughout the roughly 25-week study period. The libraries were sequenced as a pool, and the TCR yield per sample differed mostly because of small variations in library volumes within the pool. Blood samples were taken from patients before sensitization (week 0) and then at 2, 6 and about 24 weeks after DPC sensitization.

Turning to this clonotype: This clone's antigen is unknown. No base qualities exist here, and no much larger clone lies one base off it.

Library method: RACE. Sequencing took place on a NextSeq 500. Library preparation attached unique molecular identifiers to individual cDNA molecules for quantitative, reproducible TCR counting. Each blood RNA sample was used to sequence both TCR alpha and TCR beta chains. Per the original workflow: The median number of TCRs per sample was around 100,000, ranging from about 23,224 to 750,000. The Decombinator software suite was used to annotate the V, J and CDR3 of the TCR reads. Every sample was subsampled to the same number of TCRs (28,000) for the PS versus PT1 abundance plots. Expanded TCRs were defined as absent before sensitization and observed at least eight times at the 2-week time point. TCRdb reprocessing: public reads trimmed at Q25 with fastp, clones called with MiXCR, in-frame beta chains kept. One record per CDR3 amino acid sequence lists the most common genes and DNA. TCRdb, not the original authors, processed these V and J calls. Here the sample has some 180,000 distinct CDR3 sequences; about 25% occur a single time. The ten top clones hold under 2.5% of the sample.

From cysteine to phenylalanine, the CDR3 is 12 amino acids long. Only the CDR3 portion is preserved as DNA: 36 bases, with reading frame beginning at the first base. The junction shows trimming of 3 bases on V and 4 bases on J, plus 7 bases between the germline ends. The germline V gene (reference sequence) yields SEHNR for CDR1 and FQNEAQ for CDR2. Per the publication, the time point label means: patch test 3, about 24 weeks after DPC sensitization. The treatment or condition tag for this specimen amounts to: therapeutic diphenylcyclopropenone sensitization with weekly scalp DPC. At every patch-test visit, the blood draw took place before the patch test was put on. Eligible patients were aged 18 to 70, diagnosed with alopecia, deemed suitable for DPC therapy, and excluded if pregnant. Unfractionated whole blood was collected in Tempus Blood RNA tubes, and total RNA was extracted from that blood.

On the study overall, not on this receptor specifically: Compared with pre-sensitization or healthy control sets, expanded TCRs formed significantly more large CDR3 similarity clusters, which is consistent with antigen-driven responses. No change with DPC sensitization was found in the number of TCRs above 1 in 1000 frequency, and no evidence of global repertoire structure alterations was found. Patch test score correlated positively with the number of PT1 expanded TCRs, reaching significance at thresholds 8, 16 and 32 but not at 4. Repeated subsampling changed both the strength of the expansion versus patch-test correlation and the threshold at which that correlation became significant. Because every patient had alopecia, a presumed autoimmune disease, the patients' immune response might differ from that of healthy individuals.

The clonotype comes from a woman aged 40 to 49 with alopecia areata. Some clones in this sample may be carry-over from other donors' samples. The specimen comprised whole blood, sampled in connection with sensitization to the hapten diphenylcyclopropenone (DPC). The receptor chain draws on TRBV7-9 and TRBJ2-7; too little of a D gene remains to name it. CDR3 sequence: CASSFMSYEQYF. The nucleotide sequence reads TGTGCCAGCAGCTTTATGAGTTACGAGCAGTACTTC.